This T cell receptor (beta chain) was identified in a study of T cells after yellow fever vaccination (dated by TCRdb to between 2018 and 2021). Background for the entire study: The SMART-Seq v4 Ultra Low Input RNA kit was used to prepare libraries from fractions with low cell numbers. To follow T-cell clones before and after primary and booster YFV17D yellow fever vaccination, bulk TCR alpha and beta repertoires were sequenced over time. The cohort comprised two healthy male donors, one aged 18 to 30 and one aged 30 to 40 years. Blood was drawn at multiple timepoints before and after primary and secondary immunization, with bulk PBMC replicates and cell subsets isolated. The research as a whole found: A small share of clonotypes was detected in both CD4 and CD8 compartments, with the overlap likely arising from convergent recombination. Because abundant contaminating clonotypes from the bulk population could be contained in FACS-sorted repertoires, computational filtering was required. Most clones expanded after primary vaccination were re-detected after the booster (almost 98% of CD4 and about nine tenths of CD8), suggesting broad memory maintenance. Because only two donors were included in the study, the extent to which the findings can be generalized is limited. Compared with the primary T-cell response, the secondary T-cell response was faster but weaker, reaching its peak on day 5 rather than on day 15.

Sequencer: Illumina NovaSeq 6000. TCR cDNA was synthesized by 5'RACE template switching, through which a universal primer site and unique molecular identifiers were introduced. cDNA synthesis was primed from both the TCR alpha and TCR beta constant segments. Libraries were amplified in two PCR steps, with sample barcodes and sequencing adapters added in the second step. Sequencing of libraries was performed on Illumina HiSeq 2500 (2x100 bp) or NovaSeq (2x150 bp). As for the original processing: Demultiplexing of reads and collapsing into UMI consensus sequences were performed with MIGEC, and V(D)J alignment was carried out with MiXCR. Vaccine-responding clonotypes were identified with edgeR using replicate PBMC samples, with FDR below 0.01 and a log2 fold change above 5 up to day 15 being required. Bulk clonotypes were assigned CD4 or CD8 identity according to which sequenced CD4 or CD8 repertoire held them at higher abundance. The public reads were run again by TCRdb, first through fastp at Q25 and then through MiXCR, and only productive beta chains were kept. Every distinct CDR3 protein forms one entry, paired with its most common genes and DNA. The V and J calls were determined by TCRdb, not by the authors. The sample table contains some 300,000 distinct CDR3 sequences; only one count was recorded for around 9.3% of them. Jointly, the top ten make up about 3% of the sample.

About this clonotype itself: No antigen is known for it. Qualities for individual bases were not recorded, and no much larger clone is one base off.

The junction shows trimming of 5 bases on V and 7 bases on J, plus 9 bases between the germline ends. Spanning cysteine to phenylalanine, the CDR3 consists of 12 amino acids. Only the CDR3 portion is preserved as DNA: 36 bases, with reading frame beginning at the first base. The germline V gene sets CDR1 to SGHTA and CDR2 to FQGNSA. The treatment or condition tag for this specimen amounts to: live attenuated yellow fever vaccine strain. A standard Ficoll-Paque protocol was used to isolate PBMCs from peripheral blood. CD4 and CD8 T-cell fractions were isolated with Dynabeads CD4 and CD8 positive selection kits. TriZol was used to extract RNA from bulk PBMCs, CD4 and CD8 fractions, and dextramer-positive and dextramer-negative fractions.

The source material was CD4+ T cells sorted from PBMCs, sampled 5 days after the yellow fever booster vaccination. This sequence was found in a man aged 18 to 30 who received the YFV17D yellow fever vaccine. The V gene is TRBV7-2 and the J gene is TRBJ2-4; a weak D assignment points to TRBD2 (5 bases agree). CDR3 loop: CASSTDSNIQYF. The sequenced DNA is TGTGCCAGCAGCACGGACTCCAACATTCAGTACTTC.